This TCR beta chain derives from a study of control samples from healthy donors and cancer patients. The data were produced by immunoSEQ multiplex PCR, yet TCRdb's version contains in-frame clones alone and is incomplete. The sample lists about 160,000 clones; around 93% were seen once. In its sample, this clone was seen once. With V trimmed by 3 bases and J by 1 base, 6 bases remained unmatched. CDR1 and CDR2 (germline): LNHDA, SQIVND (reference sequence). The CDR3 spans 15 residues. The sequenced material came from blood. The chain carries TRBV19 and TRBJ2-7, with TRBD1 identical over 7 bases. The clonotype was recovered from a woman in her fifties or sixties in good health. DNA of the CDR3: TGTGCCAGTAGTATCTGGACAGGCCTTTCCTACGAGCAGTACTTC. Its protein product is CASSIWTGLSYEQYF.